In this sample, the clone carrying this T cell receptor (beta chain) turned up once. As yet, its antigen is unknown. The data derive from a study of siplizumab effects on memory and regulatory T cells. Findings and limits, study-wide: Unstimulated naive T cells seemed to show more diversity than memory cells did, and they also seemed to be among the major contributors to the alloresponse.

Repertoires were generated with immunoSEQ multiplex PCR, while TCRdb's copy carries only in-frame clones and drops some. The sample shows 94,000 or so clones, approximately 93% of them seen only once. Germline lookup yields CDR1 LGHNA and CDR2 YNFKEQ. The V gene lost 0 bases and the J gene lost 7 bases, with 9 bases spanning the gap. The CDR3 totals 14 residues. The clonotype originates from a human donor in good health. The J gene is TRBJ1-4, the V gene TRBV4-2; the D gene is possibly TRBD1 (5 bases). The sequencing sample was made of CD8+ T cells sorted from blood. As DNA, the CDR3 is TGTGCCAGCAGCCAAGAACGCAGGGTTGAAAAACTGTTTTTT. It encodes CASSQERRVEKLFF.